A single T cell receptor beta chain is shown here with its context. Its antigen is still unknown. Germline V gives CDR1 SGHVS, CDR2 FNYEAQ. V lost 2 bases to trimming and J lost 7 bases, with 18 bases between them. This CDR3 region has 16 residues. TCRdb redid the calling of the PCR reads with MiXCR, one entry per CDR3 protein. The sample shows about 640,000 distinct CDR3 sequences, 20% of them seen only once. These data originate in a study of molecular identifiers for immune sequencing clone quantification. Study results and limitations: Barcode collisions between identical TCR molecules could shrink estimates of highly expanded clone sizes.

The chain uses TRBV7-6 and TRBJ2-1; the D gene is possibly TRBD1 (5 bases). This TCR came from a human donor in good health. Some libraries in this study had Jurkat cell RNA spiked in. Input material: naive CD8+ T cells from blood, with Jurkat cell RNA spiked in. Subset: FACS-sorted CD8+CD4-CCR7+CD45RA+ naive T cells. CDR3 protein: CASSLRGQASGNEQFF. The DNA of the CDR3 is TGTGCCAGCAGCTTAAGGGGCCAGGCAAGTGGGAATGAGCAGTTCTTC.